This T cell receptor (beta chain) was profiled in a study of tumor and adjacent non-tumor tissue in lung cancer. Across the whole study: Stage I to III disease affected 10 men and roughly five women aged roughly 31 to 76.

The library came from three nested PCR rounds adapted from ARM-PCR protocols. TCRdb re-derived calls from the multiplex PCR reads in MiXCR, one entry per CDR3 protein. The data show 65,000 to 75,000 distinct CDR3 sequences, 76% seen once. The germline V gene encodes CDR1 SQVTM and CDR2 ANQGSEA. The CDR3 runs 14 residues. No cell sorting was done before RNA was extracted from the tissue. This non-tumor lung sample came from over 3 cm beyond the tumor edge. Of note for this clonotype: Because it lacks the conserved phenylalanine or tryptophan at the end, this CDR3 is likely a read error.

The source of this sequence is a man aged 55 to 69 with non-small cell lung cancer. Sequenced sample: distant non-tumor lung tissue. V is TRBV29-1 and J is TRBJ2-3; D uncertain. DNA of the CDR3: TGCCGCGTTGAAGATAGTACCCACACAGATACGCAGTATTCT. As protein: CRVEDSTHTDTQYS.